A single sample gave rise to the 15 T cell receptor beta chains below, sequenced in a study of blood T cell repertoires in COVID-19. TCRdb keeps only in-frame clones here, not all; method: immunoSEQ multiplex PCR. Here the sample spans 300,000 to 400,000 clones, roughly 90% being singletons. Sequenced sample: peripheral blood. All receptors derive from a woman aged 70-85 years with COVID-19, enrolled during active disease.

The CDR3: CASSPEALETQYF. CDR3 DNA: TGTGCCAGCAGTCCTGAGGCACTAGAGACCCAGTACTTC. This chain links TRBV11-2 with TRBJ2-5; no definite D call. With 6 bases removed from V and 4 bases from J, the gap between germline ends came to 12 bases. This CDR3 contains 13 residues. CDR1 and CDR2 from the germline V gene are SGHAT and FQNNGV.

The V and J genes are TRBV3-1 (or the pseudogene TRBV3-2) and TRBJ2-1; D is uncertain. The germline V gene encodes CDR1 LGHDT and CDR2 YNNKEL (reference sequence). This CDR3 spans 16 amino acids. Trimming stripped 0 bases from V and 3 bases from J, with 12 bases between. In DNA, the CDR3 is TGTGCCAGCAGCCAAGATCTCGGCAGAGGCTACAATGAGCAGTTCTTC. Encoded protein: CASSQDLGRGYNEQFF.

The chain links TRBV24-1 to TRBJ1-2; 8 positions match TRBD1. CDR1 and CDR2 from the germline V gene are KGHDR and SFDVKD. Trimming took 0 bases from V and 4 from J; bases not matched to a gene: 6. The CDR3 spans 16 residues. The CDR3 is CATSDLSPGGIYGYTF. The CDR3 DNA is TGTGCCACCAGTGATTTGTCCCCAGGGGGCATCTATGGCTACACCTTC.

V gene TRBV25-1 combines with J gene TRBJ2-7, with TRBD2 matching over 7 bases. The junction had 4 bases not matched to a gene; V was cut back by 1 base and J by 1 base. CDR3 length: 15 residues. Germline CDR1 reads MGHDK; CDR2 reads SYGVNS. Written as DNA, the CDR3 is TGTGCCAGCAGTGAATGGGGGGGGAGATCCTACGAGCAGTACTTC. Translating it yields CASSEWGGRSYEQYF.

The V gene is TRBV24-1, the J gene TRBJ2-5; TRBD2 is a possible D gene (5 bases). The V end was cut by 3 bases, the J end by 4 bases, with 8 bases between. This CDR3 comprises 13 residues. The germline V gene has CDR1 KGHDR and CDR2 SFDVKD. This chain's CDR3 is CATSDAGGETQYF. The CDR3 region has the DNA TGTGCCACCAGTGATGCAGGAGGAGAGACCCAGTACTTC.

The gene calls are TRBV18 and TRBJ1-2, with 7 positions matching TRBD1. The CDR3 covers 16 residues. V shed 2 bases, J shed 4 bases, and the junction held 10 bases outside the gene matches. From germline, CDR1 is KGHSH and CDR2 LQKENI. In nucleotides, the CDR3 is TGTGCCAGCTCACCATCGAGTTTGACAGGGAGCTATGGCTACACCTTC. Amino acid sequence: CASSPSSLTGSYGYTF. Full variable domain (outside the CDR3, taken from reference TRBV18 and TRBJ1-2): NAGVMQNPRHLVRRRGQEARLRCSPMKGHSHVYWYRQLPEEGLKFMVYLQKENIIDESGMPKERFSAEFPKEGPSILRIQQVVRGDSAAYFCASSPSSLTGSYGYTFGSGTRLTVV.

The gene calls are TRBV28 and TRBJ1-2, with TRBD1 matching over 9 bases. With V trimmed by 4 bases and J by 3 bases, 6 bases remained unmatched. This CDR3 comprises 15 residues. The germline CDR1 and CDR2 sequences are MDHEN and SYDVKM. The CDR3 DNA reads as TGTGCCAGCAGTTCTCCGGGACAGGGACACTATGGCTACACCTTC. As protein: CASSSPGQGHYGYTF.

The chain has TRBV2 and TRBJ2-7; D is undetermined. In germline, CDR1 is SNHLY, CDR2 FYNNEI. The CDR3 has 12 residues. The ends were cut back, 6 bases at V and 7 bases at J, with 13 bases in the middle. The CDR3 nucleotides read TGTGCCAGCAGCGCGGTCCCTTGGGAGCAGTACTTC. This encodes CASSAVPWEQYF. The whole variable domain, remainder taken from reference TRBV2 and TRBJ2-7, is EPEVTQTPSHQVTQMGQEVILRCVPISNHLYFYWYRQILGQKVEFLVSFYNNEISEKSEIFDDQFSVERPDGSNFTLKIRSTKLEDSAMYFCASSAVPWEQYFGPGTRLTVT.

The chain joins TRBV30 to TRBJ2-7; the match to TRBD1 covers 8 bases. In germline, CDR1 is GTSNPN, CDR2 SVGIG (reference sequence). Trimming cost V 4 bases and J 3 bases; bases outside gene matches: 5. The CDR3 length is 13 residues. The DNA for the CDR3 is TGTGCCTGGAATTCGGACAGGGTCTACGAGCAGTACTTC. Encoded protein: CAWNSDRVYEQYF.

The chain has TRBV30 and TRBJ1-2; D uncertain. Germline V CDR1 and CDR2: GTSNPN, SVGIG (reference sequence). The CDR3 has 13 residues. Trimming took 2 bases from V and 2 from J, leaving 9 bases between them. The CDR3 reads CAWSMGDNYGYTF. As DNA, the CDR3 is TGTGCCTGGAGTATGGGCGACAACTATGGCTACACCTTC.

The chain carries TRBV2 and TRBJ2-1; 11 bases align to TRBD1. There are 17 residues in the CDR3. The germline CDR1 and CDR2 sequences are SNHLY and FYNNEI. The trim removed 3 bases at V and 0 bases at J, leaving 4 bases unmatched. The CDR3, as DNA: TGTGCCAGCAGTGAGTGGGACAGGGGGTTCTCCTACAATGAGCAGTTCTTC. It codes for CASSEWDRGFSYNEQFF.

The chain combines TRBV5-8 with TRBJ2-7, with 7 bases identical to TRBD1. This CDR3 region has 15 residues. Germline V gives CDR1 SGHTS, CDR2 YDEGEE. The V and J ends lost 4 bases and 0 bases, in that order; junction bases with no gene match: 7. CDR3 DNA sequence: TGTGCCAGCAGCCCCGGGACAGCCATCTCCTACGAGCAGTACTTC. Its translation: CASSPGTAISYEQYF.

The V call is TRBV10-3, the J call TRBJ1-2, with D maybe TRBD1 (6 bases). Per the germline V gene, CDR1 is ENHRY and CDR2 is SYGVKD. V lost 11 bases and J lost 0, with 13 bases in between. This CDR3 is built from 13 residues. This CDR3 is CASQDSTNYGYTF. In DNA, the CDR3 is TGTGCCTCCCAGGACAGTACTAACTATGGCTACACCTTC.

In DNA form, the CDR3 reads TGTGCCAGCTCACCATCCGCAGGGGAACACTATGGCTACACCTTC. Amino acids: CASSPSAGEHYGYTF. The rearrangement uses TRBV18 and TRBJ1-2, with a tentative D call TRBD1 (6 bases). CDR1 and CDR2 from the germline V gene are KGHSH and LQKENI. The CDR3 extends over 15 amino acids. The V gene lost 2 bases and the J gene lost 3 bases, with 13 bases spanning the gap.

This clone was found once. The rearrangement links TRBV27 to TRBJ2-7; TRBD2 aligns across 9 bases. Germline V lookup: CDR1 MNHEY, CDR2 SMNVEV (reference sequence). The V and J ends lost 4 bases and 5 bases, in that order; junction bases with no gene match: 18. The CDR3 is 18 residues long. CDR3: CASSSPSSGGPMYNEQYF. The CDR3 nucleotides read TGTGCCAGCAGTTCCCCGAGTAGCGGGGGACCTATGTACAACGAGCAGTACTTC.